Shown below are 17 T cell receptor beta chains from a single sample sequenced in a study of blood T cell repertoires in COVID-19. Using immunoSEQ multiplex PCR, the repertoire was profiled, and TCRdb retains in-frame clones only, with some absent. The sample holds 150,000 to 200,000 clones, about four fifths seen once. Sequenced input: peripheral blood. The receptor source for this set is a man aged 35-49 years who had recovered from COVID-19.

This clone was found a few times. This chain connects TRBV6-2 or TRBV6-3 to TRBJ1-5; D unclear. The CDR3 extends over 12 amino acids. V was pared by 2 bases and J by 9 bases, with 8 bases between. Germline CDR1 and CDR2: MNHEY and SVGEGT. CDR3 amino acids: CASSYGPSPQHF. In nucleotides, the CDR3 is TGTGCCAGCAGTTACGGGCCGTCGCCCCAGCATTTT.

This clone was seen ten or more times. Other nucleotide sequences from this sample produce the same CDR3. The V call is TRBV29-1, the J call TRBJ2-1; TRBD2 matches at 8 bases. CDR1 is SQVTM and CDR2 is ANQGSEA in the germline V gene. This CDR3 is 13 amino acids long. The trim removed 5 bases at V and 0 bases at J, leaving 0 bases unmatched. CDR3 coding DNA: TGCAGCGTTCGGGGGGGCTCCTACAATGAGCAGTTCTTC. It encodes CSVRGGSYNEQFF.

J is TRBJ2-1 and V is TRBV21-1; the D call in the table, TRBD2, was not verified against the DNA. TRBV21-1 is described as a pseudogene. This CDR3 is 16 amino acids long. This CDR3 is CASSKALARGYNEQFF. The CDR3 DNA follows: TGTGCCAGCAGCAAAGCGCTGGCTAGAGGGTACAATGAGCAGTTCTTC.

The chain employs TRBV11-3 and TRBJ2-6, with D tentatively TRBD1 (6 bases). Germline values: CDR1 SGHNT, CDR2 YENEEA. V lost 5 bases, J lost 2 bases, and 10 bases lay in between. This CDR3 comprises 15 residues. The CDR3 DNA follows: TGTGCCAGCAGCCCACAGGGAACTGGGGCCAACGTCCTGACTTTC. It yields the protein CASSPQGTGANVLTF.

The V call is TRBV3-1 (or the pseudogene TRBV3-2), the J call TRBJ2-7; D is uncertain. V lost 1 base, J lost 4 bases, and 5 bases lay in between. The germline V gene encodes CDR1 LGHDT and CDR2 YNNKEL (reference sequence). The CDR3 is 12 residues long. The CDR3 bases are TGTGCCAGCAGCCAAGCGGGTTACGAGCAGTACTTC. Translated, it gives CASSQAGYEQYF.

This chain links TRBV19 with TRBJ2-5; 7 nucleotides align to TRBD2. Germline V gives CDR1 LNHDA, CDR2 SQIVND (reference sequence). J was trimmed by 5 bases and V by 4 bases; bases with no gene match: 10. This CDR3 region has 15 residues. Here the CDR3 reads CASSTLPGGRETQYF. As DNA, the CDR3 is TGTGCCAGTAGTACCCTACCGGGAGGTCGGGAGACCCAGTACTTC. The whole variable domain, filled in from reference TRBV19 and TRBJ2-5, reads DGGITQSPKYLFRKEGQNVTLSCEQNLNHDAMYWYRQDPGQGLRLIYYSQIVNDFQKGDIAEGYSVSREKKESFPLTVTSAQKNPTAFYLCASSTLPGGRETQYFGPGTRLLVL.

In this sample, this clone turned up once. The CDR3 loop reads CASSLGGGVGVYEQYF. The CDR3 nucleotides are TGTGCCAGCAGCTTAGGAGGGGGCGTGGGGGTCTACGAGCAGTACTTC. The chain recombines TRBV7-2 with TRBJ2-7; 7 bases fit TRBD1. The CDR3 contains 16 residues. After removal of 1 base from V and 3 bases from J, the junction contained 9 bases not matched to a gene. From germline, CDR1 is SGHTA and CDR2 FQGNSA.

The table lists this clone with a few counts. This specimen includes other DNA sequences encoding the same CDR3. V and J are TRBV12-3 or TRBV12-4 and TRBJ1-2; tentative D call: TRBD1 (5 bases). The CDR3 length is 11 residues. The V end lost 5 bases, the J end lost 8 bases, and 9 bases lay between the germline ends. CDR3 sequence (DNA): TGTGCCAGCAGTCCAGGGAACGGCTACACCTTC. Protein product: CASSPGNGYTF.

The CDR3 DNA is TGTGCCAGCAGCGACACCTTCCGGGGGACTGAAGCTTTCTTT. Protein: CASSDTFRGTEAFF. The chain combines TRBV6-5 with TRBJ1-1; perhaps TRBD1 as D (5 bases). The length of the CDR3 is 14 residues. Deletions cut 6 bases from V and 5 bases from J, with 16 bases between. Per germline, CDR1 MNHEY and CDR2 SVGAGI.

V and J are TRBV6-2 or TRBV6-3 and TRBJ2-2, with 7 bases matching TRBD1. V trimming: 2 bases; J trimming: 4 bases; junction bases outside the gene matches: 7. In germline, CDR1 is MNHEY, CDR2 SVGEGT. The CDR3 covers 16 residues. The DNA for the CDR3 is TGTGCCAGCAGTTACGGACAGGCGTTGACCACCGGGGAGCTGTTTTTT. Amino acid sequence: CASSYGQALTTGELFF.

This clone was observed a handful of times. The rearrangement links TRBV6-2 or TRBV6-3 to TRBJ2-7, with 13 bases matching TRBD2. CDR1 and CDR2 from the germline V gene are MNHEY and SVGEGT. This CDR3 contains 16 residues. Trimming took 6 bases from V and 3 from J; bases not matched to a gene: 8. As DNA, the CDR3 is TGTGCCAGCAGCCCCGGGACTAGCGGGAAAATCTACGAGCAGTACTTC. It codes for CASSPGTSGKIYEQYF.

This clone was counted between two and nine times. As DNA, the CDR3 is TGTGCCAGCAGCGTCCAAGGACTAGCGTGGACAGATACGCAGTATTTT. Translating it yields CASSVQGLAWTDTQYF. The chain combines TRBV7-6 with TRBJ2-3; 9 nucleotides match TRBD2. The CDR3 length is 16 residues. Germline CDR1 is SGHVS and CDR2 is FNYEAQ. The ends lost 5 bases at V and 3 bases at J; junction bases unmatched: 9.

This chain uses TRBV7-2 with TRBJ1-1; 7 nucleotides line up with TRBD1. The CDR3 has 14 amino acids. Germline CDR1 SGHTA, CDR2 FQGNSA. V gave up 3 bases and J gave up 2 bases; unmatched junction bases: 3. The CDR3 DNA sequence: TGTGCCAGCAGCTTCGACAGGGTAAACACTGAAGCTTTCTTT. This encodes CASSFDRVNTEAFF.

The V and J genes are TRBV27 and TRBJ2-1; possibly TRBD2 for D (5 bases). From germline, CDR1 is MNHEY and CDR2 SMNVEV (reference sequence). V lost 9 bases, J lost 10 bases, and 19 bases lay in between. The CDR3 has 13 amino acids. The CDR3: CASTGVNSQEQFF. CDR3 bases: TGTGCCAGTACCGGGGTGAATAGCCAGGAGCAGTTCTTC.

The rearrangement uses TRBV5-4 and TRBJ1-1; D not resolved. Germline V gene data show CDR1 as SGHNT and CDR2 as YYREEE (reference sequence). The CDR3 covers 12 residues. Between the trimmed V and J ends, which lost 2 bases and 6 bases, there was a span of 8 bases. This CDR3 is CASSFHPAEAFF. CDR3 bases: TGTGCCAGCAGCTTTCATCCGGCTGAAGCTTTCTTT.

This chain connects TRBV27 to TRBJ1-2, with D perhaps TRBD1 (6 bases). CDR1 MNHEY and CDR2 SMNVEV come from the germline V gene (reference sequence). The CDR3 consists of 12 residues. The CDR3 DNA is TGTGCTGTATGGGCAGGGGATAATGGCTACACCTTC. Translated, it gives CAVWAGDNGYTF.

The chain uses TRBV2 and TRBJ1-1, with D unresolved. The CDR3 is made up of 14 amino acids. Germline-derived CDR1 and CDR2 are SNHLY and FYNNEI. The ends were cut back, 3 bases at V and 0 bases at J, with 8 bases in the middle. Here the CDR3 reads CASSEQALNTEAFF. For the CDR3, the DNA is TGTGCCAGCAGTGAGCAGGCCCTGAACACTGAAGCTTTCTTT.